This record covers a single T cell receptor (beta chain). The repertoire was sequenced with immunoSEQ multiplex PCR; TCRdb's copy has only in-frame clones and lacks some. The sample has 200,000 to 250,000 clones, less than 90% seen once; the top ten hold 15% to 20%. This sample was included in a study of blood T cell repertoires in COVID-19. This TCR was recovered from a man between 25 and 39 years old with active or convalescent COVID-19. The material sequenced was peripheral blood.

The CDR3 region is CASSPRVGTNEKLFF. The CDR3 DNA sequence: TGCGCCAGCAGCCCCAGGGTTGGGACTAATGAAAAACTGTTTTTT. V usage is TRBV4-3 and J usage is TRBJ1-4, with D possibly being TRBD1 (5 bases). CDR3 length equals 15 residues. V was trimmed by 4 bases and J by 2 bases, leaving 11 bases between them. In germline, CDR1 is LGHNA, CDR2 YSLEER.